This TCR beta chain stems from a study of a mutant IDH1 vaccine in newly diagnosed glioma (dated by TCRdb to about 2021). Background for the entire study: Patients were given eight vaccinations, in weeks 1, 3, 5, 7, 11, 15, 19 and 23, which matched visits V03 through V10. Vaccination started 4-6 weeks after radiotherapy alone, or was given together with temozolomide cycles in the groups whose treatment included chemotherapy. The roughly 30 treated patients were roughly 62% male and around 40% female, with a mean age of approximately 40 years. Before enrollment, patients had received standard therapy of radiotherapy alone, temozolomide alone, or radiochemotherapy with temozolomide; most received the combination. Peripheral blood was drawn at six visits: V03 (baseline), V05, V07, V10, V12 and V13. For exploratory analyses, longitudinal TCRB deep sequencing was carried out in roughly 25 treated patients wherever samples were available.

The sample's time point label, decoded: week 11, during vaccination. Each vaccine dose, consisting of 300 ug of a 20-mer mutant IDH1 peptide in Montanide, was administered subcutaneously with topical imiquimod. The donors had newly diagnosed IDH1-mutant astrocytomas of WHO grade 3 or 4 that showed loss of nuclear ATRX. The samples were drawn from NOA16, a multicentre, single-arm, open-label phase I trial in Germany that tested a mutant IDH1 peptide vaccine in humans for the first time. Genomic DNA for TCRB sequencing was extracted from EDTA blood using the DNeasy Blood and Tissue Kit. Notes on this clone: Its binding antigen is unknown. No quality values exist for individual bases; no much larger clone is one base distant.

The study at large found these results: Availability determined which PBMC samples were chosen for TCRB deep sequencing. Pseudoprogression appeared unrelated to alterations in the top peripheral T cell clonotypes detected by TCRB sequencing. It was noted by the authors that analyses of patient blood samples could not be reproduced owing to sample limitations. Immune responses induced by the vaccine were seen in around 93% of patients across multiple MHC alleles.

Library generation was performed with the immunoSEQ multiplex PCR assay. Rearranged TCR beta chain sequences were amplified with the hsTCRB Kit following the manufacturer's protocol. Sequencing of TCRB libraries was carried out on an Illumina MiSeq. In the authors' own workflow: Demultiplexing, trimming and gene mapping were performed with the kit vendor's proprietary platform. The table comes from immuneACCESS by way of TCRdb, which keeps in-frame sequences with V and J called. Part of the clones is missing from these tables; in studies checked, under half for an unresolved V gene and the rest for unknown reasons. V and J calls and clone size are given by that table; D and trimming were obtained from the DNA. For this sample the table gives about 25,000 clones, of which about 77% were detected only once. The ten largest clonotypes hold approximately 9.5% of the sample. The sequencing used PBMCs, collected from a glioma patient whose treatment included an IDH1 peptide vaccine. The sequence derives from a woman aged 18-29 years with glioma.

The nucleotides read TGCGCCAGCAGCCAAGCCCCGGGTGACTACAATGAGCAGTTCTTC. Its protein product is CASSQAPGDYNEQFF. The sequence is built from TRBV4-3 and TRBJ2-1; no D gene can be assigned with confidence. The CDR3 sequence holds 15 residues, the cysteine and phenylalanine included. The kept DNA is CDR3 alone, 45 bases in frame from the first base. CDR1 and CDR2 are read off the germline V gene as LGHNA and YSLEER. Cut back by 1 base and 3 bases, the V and J ends lie 10 bases apart.